Shown below are 15 T cell receptor beta chains from a single sample sequenced in a study of cytomegalovirus exposure and HLA in healthy donors (TCRdb year 2017). Receptor libraries were prepared by the immunoSEQ multiplex PCR assay. Imported from immuneACCESS, the table was reduced by TCRdb to in-frame sequences with V and J called. These copies leave out some clones; in studies compared against another copy, an unresolved V gene accounts for under half, and the cause of the remainder is not known. The sample table shows some 140,000 clones, and about 83% are seen once. Over 1.3% of the sample comes from the top ten. The sample was PBMCs. The receptor source for this set is a woman aged 30 to 39 in good health and CMV-seronegative.

The J gene is TRBJ1-1, the V gene TRBV5-1, with TRBD1 matching 11 bases. The CDR3 covers 15 residues. Germline CDR1 reads SGHRS; CDR2 reads YFSETQ. After removal of 2 bases from V and 4 bases from J, the junction contained 4 bases not matched to a gene. The CDR3 sequence: CASSFRTGGSTEAFF. The CDR3 nucleotides are TGCGCCAGCAGCTTTCGGACAGGGGGCTCCACTGAAGCTTTCTTT.

The chain links TRBV7-9 to TRBJ1-4; tentatively, D is TRBD1 (6 bases). Trimming stripped 7 bases from V and 5 bases from J, with 14 bases between. CDR1 SEHNR and CDR2 FQNEAQ come from the germline V gene (reference sequence). The CDR3 covers 14 residues. CDR3 in amino acids: CASTRTAENEKLFF. The DNA for the CDR3 is TGTGCCAGCACAAGGACAGCAGAAAATGAAAAACTGTTTTTT.

The chain links TRBV12-5 to TRBJ1-1; a weak D match, TRBD1 (5 bases). Germline V lookup: CDR1 LGHNT, CDR2 FRNRAP. The CDR3 spans 14 residues. Deletions cut 5 bases from V and 11 bases from J, with 21 bases between. The CDR3 nucleotides are TGTGCTAGTGGTCATCCACGGGACGGACTAAAGGCTTTCTTT. This sequence encodes CASGHPRDGLKAFF.

The chain links TRBV6-1 to TRBJ1-6, with 8 bases identical to TRBD1. Germline loops: CDR1 MNHNS, CDR2 SASEGT. The CDR3 has 14 residues. The ends lost 4 bases at V and 9 bases at J; junction bases unmatched: 5. CDR3 coding DNA: TGTGCCAGCAGTGGGGACAGGAACGGTTCACCCCTCCACTTT. Its protein is CASSGDRNGSPLHF.

This chain uses TRBV27 with TRBJ2-5; 8 bases agree with TRBD1. V gave up 3 bases and J gave up 1 base; unmatched junction bases: 4. The CDR3 has 15 amino acids. Germline V CDR1 and CDR2: MNHEY, SMNVEV (reference sequence). CDR3 region: CASSFLGTGQETQYF. DNA of the CDR3: TGTGCCAGCAGTTTCCTAGGGACAGGCCAAGAGACCCAGTACTTC.

The table lists this clone with many counts. V usage is TRBV27 and J usage is TRBJ1-2, with 11 bases matching TRBD1. Germline V gene lookup returns CDR1 MNHEY and CDR2 SMNVEV (reference sequence). The CDR3 totals 15 residues. The V and J ends lost 5 bases and 2 bases, in that order; junction bases with no gene match: 4. The CDR3 reads CASSTWTGGNYGYTF. The CDR3, as DNA: TGTGCCAGCAGTACCTGGACAGGGGGCAACTATGGCTACACCTTC.

This sequence joins TRBV5-6 and TRBJ1-4; D not resolved. This CDR3 is built from 14 residues. V was clipped by 1 base and J by 0 bases, with 4 bases between them. The germline CDR1 and CDR2 sequences are SGHDT and YYEEEE. The chain's CDR3 is CASSLWPTNEKLFF. CDR3 nucleotides: TGTGCCAGCAGCTTGTGGCCAACTAATGAAAAACTGTTTTTT.

The chain joins TRBV20-1 to TRBJ2-1; D unresolved. This CDR3 contains 10 residues. Between the trimmed V and J ends, which lost 4 bases and 9 bases, there was a span of 7 bases. From germline, CDR1 is DFQATT and CDR2 SNEGSKA (reference sequence). CDR3 sequence reads: CSAMFSEQFF. The CDR3 DNA reads TGCAGTGCTATGTTTAGTGAGCAGTTCTTC.

CDR3 sequence (DNA): TGTGCCAGTAGTATCGGACAGGAATTTTATAGCAATCAGCCCCAGCATTTT. It specifies CASSIGQEFYSNQPQHF. The chain is built from TRBV19 and TRBJ1-5; 7 bases are shared with TRBD1. CDR3 length: 17 residues. Germline loops: CDR1 LNHDA, CDR2 SQIVND (reference sequence). J lost 0 bases, V lost 3 bases, and 8 bases had no gene match.

The chain couples TRBV9 to TRBJ2-1, with a tentative D call TRBD2 (5 bases). The V and J ends lost 6 bases and 0 bases respectively, with 19 bases between them. Germline values: CDR1 SGDLS, CDR2 YYNGEE. The CDR3 loop spans 17 amino acids. The CDR3 nucleotides are TGTGCCAGCAACTCCTCGCCGAGGGTGAGCTCCTACAATGAGCAGTTCTTC. Amino acid sequence: CASNSSPRVSSYNEQFF.

The CDR3 region has the DNA TGTGCCAGCAGCCCCTCTAACAGGGGGCGCGGGTCACCCCTCCACTTT. This encodes CASSPSNRGRGSPLHF. The chain is built from TRBV11-2 and TRBJ1-6; 9 nucleotides align to TRBD1. This CDR3 contains 16 residues. In germline, CDR1 is SGHAT, CDR2 FQNNGV. V lost 5 bases to trimming and J lost 10 bases; unmatched junction nucleotides: 12.

The chain uses TRBV30 and TRBJ2-5; 14 bases are a match to TRBD2. The V and J ends lost 3 bases and 11 bases, in that order; junction bases with no gene match: 5. Germline CDR1 and CDR2: GTSNPN and SVGIG (reference sequence). The CDR3 is 13 amino acids. For the CDR3, the DNA is TGTGCCTGGAGGGGACTAGCGGGGGCCCTGCAGTACTTC. This gives the protein CAWRGLAGALQYF.

The chain is built from TRBV5-1 and TRBJ2-5; 8 nucleotides line up with TRBD2. The germline V gene has CDR1 SGHRS and CDR2 YFSETQ. Germline trimming cut 0 bases from V and 2 bases from J; bases unmatched to any gene: 3. The CDR3 consists of 15 residues. The CDR3 is CASSLGSSGQETQYF. The CDR3 DNA reads TGCGCCAGCAGCTTGGGGTCTAGCGGGCAAGAGACCCAGTACTTC. The full variable domain, its missing parts supplied by reference TRBV5-1 and TRBJ2-5, is KAGVTQTPRYLIKTRGQQVTLSCSPISGHRSVSWYQQTPGQGLQFLFEYFSETQRNKGNFPGRFSGRQFSNSRSEMNVSTLELGDSALYLCASSLGSSGQETQYFGPGTRLLVL.

The CDR3 DNA sequence: TGTGCCAGCACGGGCGGGACTAGCGTGAACAATGAGCAGTTCTTC. It specifies CASTGGTSVNNEQFF. The chain has TRBV25-1 and TRBJ2-1, with 10 bases that match TRBD2. V lost 7 bases, J lost 5 bases, and 8 bases stayed unmatched. Germline assignment: CDR1 MGHDK and CDR2 SYGVNS. This CDR3 region has 15 residues. The full variable domain, in which reference TRBV25-1 and TRBJ2-1 provide the parts outside the CDR3, is EADIYQTPRYLVIGTGKKITLECSQTMGHDKMYWYQQDPGMELHLIHYSYGVNSTEKGDLSSESTVSRIRTEHFPLTLESARPSHTSQYLCASTGGTSVNNEQFFGPGTRLTVL.

This clone occurred once. This chain links TRBV7-2 with TRBJ2-6, with D possibly being TRBD2 (5 bases). Germline V lookup: CDR1 SGHTA, CDR2 FQGNSA. V was trimmed by 4 bases and J by 4 bases, leaving 11 bases between them. The CDR3 totals 15 residues. The CDR3 region is CASSSGSSGANVLTF. As DNA, the CDR3 is TGTGCCAGCAGCTCTGGGAGCTCCGGGGCCAACGTCCTGACTTTC.